The T cell receptor (beta chain) under discussion was sequenced for a study of cytomegalovirus exposure and HLA in healthy donors (dated by TCRdb to 2015 to 2018). General notes on the study: According to an earlier analysis of several hundred of the donors, about 180 million T cells yielded 117 million unique TCR beta sequences and around 300 Gb of sequence data. The aim of the study was to test whether cataloging public T cell receptors could identify signatures of past pathogen exposure. To predict cytomegalovirus infection status, the study combined high-throughput TCR immunosequencing, statistical association of individual TCRs with disease status, and machine learning. Rather than using new phenotypic data, the later analysis identified candidate immune exposures from TCR beta sequences and from how often those sequences occurred across donors. Every repertoire in the discovery cohort had been generated on one and the same sequencing platform. The number of donors typed differed by locus, with about 629-630 for A, B, C, DRB1 and DQB1, more than 500 for DQA1, approximately 570 for DPA1, and 400 to 490 for DPB1. A later analysis re-analyzed previously published TCR beta repertoires from 650 to 800 donors and added high-resolution HLA genotyping to study TCR occurrence patterns. Alongside the repertoire data, information on donor age, sex, ethnicity and CMV serostatus was compiled. Both class I and class II loci were covered by HLA typing, at four-digit resolution. The genetic ancestry cluster associated with self-reported Caucasian donors included 81% of the approximately 430 genotyped donors. An earlier analysis of approximately 580 of the donors used high-throughput TCR beta sequencing to judge whether each TCR beta V gene segment behaved as functional or pseudogenic. Because of strong linkage in the cohort, a handful of DR-DQ haplotypes were treated as single units for association and clustering. Genome-wide SNP genotypes for about three fifths of the roughly 700 donors were used in a later genetic analysis, which treated that subset as a discovery cohort. The T cell repertoires of some 670 subjects were profiled by immunosequencing and related to cytomegalovirus serostatus. An early release that covered fewer than 800 HLA-typed donors contained about 300 gigabases of sequencing data and 75 million to 100 million unique TCR sequences. Among about 360 genotyped donors of the cohort, an average of approximately 240,000 unique TCR beta nucleotide sequences were sequenced per donor, roughly 18% of them non-productive. Besides the first cohort of 550 to 750 subjects, a separate validation cohort made up of 120 or so different subjects was used.

Study-level results and caveats: A cluster of highly shared sequence variants was judged likely to represent a technical artifact of the sequencing pipeline. Broadly in line with IMGT annotations, most TCR beta V segments showed up in productive rearrangements about 90% or about 30% of the time in an earlier analysis of 450 to 600 of the donors. The classifier was reported to diagnose cytomegalovirus status with high specificity and sensitivity in both the original cohort and the validation cohort. A later analysis reported that several top co-occurrence clusters appeared linked to parvovirus B19, influenza, CMV and Epstein-Barr virus. The study gave a list of about 150 TCR beta chains associated with cytomegalovirus. The authors suggested that the approach could potentially be generalized to other disease states and immunological phenotypes. In a later genetic analysis, a missense DCLRE1C variant was associated with V-gene and J-gene trimming of TCR beta chains, and the association was replicated in an independent cohort. According to a later genetic analysis, donors in an Asian-associated ancestry cluster had fewer N-insertions in productive TCRs than the approximately 650-donor mean. The presence/absence analyses assumed that sequencing depth was roughly uniform across donors, and that assumption may not be true. Because HLA typing was missing for some donors at each locus, association tests included only the typed subset. CMV serostatus was the only immune exposure information available for the cohort. Some IMGT-functional V segments, including TRBV6-2 and TRBV6-3, could not be told apart with the 87-base-pair reads, so those segments were excluded. A few of the identified cytomegalovirus-associated TCR beta chains were confirmed in vitro to be specific for cytomegalovirus antigens. In a later analysis, the rate of TCR association differed among HLA loci, with DRB1 alleles having the most associated TCRs and HLA-C alleles having the fewest. This cohort had only TCR beta chains sequenced, and the lack of alpha or paired-chain data limited which features could be detected. At a false discovery rate of 0.05, a later analysis linked 16,951 TCR beta sequences to specific HLA alleles. Most CMV-associated TCR beta chains appeared to be HLA-restricted in a later analysis, and the HLA associations seemed to be driven largely by CMV exposure. In a later analysis, HLA-associated TCR beta chains showed more clonal expansion and lower generation probabilities than non-associated chains that were equally common. A further reported finding was that TCR beta sequences accurately predicted the HLA-A and HLA-B alleles for most subjects in the first cohort. Linkage disequilibrium might explain the correlated functional status among segregating V segments, but an unknown experimental factor could not be ruled out. When HLA alleles, especially DR and DQ, strongly co-occurred, TCR associations were difficult to assign to individual alleles. Because counts were too low, roughly 17 rarely observed V segments, including chromosome 9 orphons, were left out of the earlier analysis of several hundred of the donors. Most TCR sequences were observed very rarely across donors, whereas some public TCRs were present in many individuals.

This clone has only a few counts. Its antigen specificity is not known. No quality values exist for individual bases; no much larger clone is one base distant. The cohort consisted of 600 or so healthy bone marrow donors. Cohort members were all nominally healthy when sampled, although unrecorded immune exposures were likely present. The donor was CMV seropositive and was included in the group of 250 to 300 seropositive cohort members. A peripheral blood sample was collected from each donor, and TCR beta sequencing was performed on peripheral blood mononuclear cells. The Qiagen DNeasy Blood Extraction Kit was used to extract genomic DNA from the blood cell samples. Counted from cysteine to phenylalanine, this CDR3 has 16 amino acids. Only the CDR3 portion is preserved as DNA: 48 bases, with reading frame beginning at the first base. CDR1 and CDR2 were assigned from the germline V gene as SGDLS and YYNGEE. V trim: 4 bases; J trim: 6 bases; unmatched bases: 11.

Libraries were built with the immunoSEQ multiplex PCR assay. A mixture of 60 forward primers for TCR Vbeta segments and 13 reverse primers for TCR Jbeta segments was used in the multiplex PCR. The CDR3 region of rearranged TCR beta genes was amplified from genomic DNA with a multiplex PCR assay. Amplified TCR beta libraries were sequenced as 87-base-pair reads on the Illumina HiSeq System. On the authors' methods: A later analysis counted approximately 74 million unique TCR beta chains across the approximately 700 repertoires, and around 9.9 million of these chains were shared by at least two donors. Raw reads were error-corrected and collapsed into unique sequences by a nearest-neighbor algorithm in which closely related sequences were merged to remove PCR and sequencing errors. To assign V, D and J gene segments, CDR3 sequences were aligned to IMGT reference sequences. For a sequence to be retained, a match of at least six nucleotides to both a V gene segment and a J gene segment was required. A rearrangement counted as productive if the CDR3 had no stop codons and remained in frame with V and J, and every other rearrangement counted as non-productive. CDR3 was defined by IMGT convention, running from the second conserved V-encoded cysteine to the conserved J-encoded phenylalanine. Sequences without an unambiguous match to a single V gene segment were excluded from the earlier analysis of about 640 of the donors. In an earlier analysis of several hundred of the donors, a V segment was called functional when productive rearrangements were above 56.7%, and segregating when the standard deviation between donors exceeded 5%. A statistical classification framework was built for diagnosing cytomegalovirus status from the catalog of TCR beta chain sequences. In a later analysis, TCR nucleotide sequences were compared against IMGT/GENE-DB human TR gene sequences so that V and J genes could be assigned. Using the TCRdist pipeline, a later analysis assigned CDR3 sequences along with most-parsimonious VDJ recombination scenarios. A later analysis defined each TCR beta chain by its CDR3 amino acid sequence plus V-gene family, and excluded reads lacking a unique V-gene family. A later analysis removed roughly 590 highly shared, low-generation-probability nucleotide sequences to deal with suspected cross-contamination and a sequencing artifact. In a later analysis, a clonal expansion index was calculated for each public chain from normalized within-repertoire ranks of inferred template counts. In a later analysis, generation probabilities were computed with a VDJ recombination model fitted to out-of-frame rearrangements, and the resulting probabilities were checked against IGoR. In a later analysis, TCR-TCR, TCR-HLA and TCR-CMV co-occurrence was scored with hypergeometric tests, and a repertoire-size bias correction was applied to TCR pairs. In a later analysis, false discovery rates were estimated by permuting HLA or CMV assignments 20 times. In a later analysis, co-occurring TCRs were grouped using DBSCAN, and TCRdist sequence similarity was added for clustering within HLA-allele-positive subsets. For co-occurrence clustering, repertoires with fewer than 30,000 or more than 120,000 public chains were excluded, along with several repertoires with anomalous nucleotide sharing. The immuneACCESS repertoire file appears here via TCRdb, limited to in-frame rearrangements. These files lack a portion of the clones; in checked studies, under half of the deficit traces to unresolved V genes, and the cause of the others is not known. Clone size and V and J calls were adopted from that table, with D and trimming inferred from the DNA. The sample includes fewer than 200,000 clones, with roughly 72% observed a single time. Roughly 7.1% of the sample is taken by the ten largest.

The receptor's source is a middle-aged man in good health and CMV-seropositive. The chain employs TRBV9 and TRBJ2-2, and 8 junctional nucleotides match TRBD2. The sequencing sample was made of PBMCs. The DNA is TGTGCCAGCAGCCCATTTATCGGGGGGGGCTCCGGGGAGCTGTTTTTT. This yields the protein CASSPFIGGGSGELFF. The full variable domain, with segments outside the CDR3 supplied by the reference TRBV9 and TRBJ2-2 proteins, appears as DSGVTQTPKHLITATGQRVTLRCSPRSGDLSVYWYQQSLDQGLQFLIQYYNGEERAKGNILERFSAQQFPDLHSELNLSSLELGDSALYFCASSPFIGGGSGELFFGEGSRLTVL.